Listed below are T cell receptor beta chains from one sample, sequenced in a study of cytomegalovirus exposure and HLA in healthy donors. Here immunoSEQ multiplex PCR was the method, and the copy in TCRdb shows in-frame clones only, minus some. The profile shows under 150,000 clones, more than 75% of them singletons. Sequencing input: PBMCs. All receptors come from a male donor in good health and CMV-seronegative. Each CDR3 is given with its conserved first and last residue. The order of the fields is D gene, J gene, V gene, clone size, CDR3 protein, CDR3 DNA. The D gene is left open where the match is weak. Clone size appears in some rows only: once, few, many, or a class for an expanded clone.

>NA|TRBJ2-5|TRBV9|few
CASSVAAGNQETQYF
TGTGCCAGCAGCGTAGCGGCAGGTAACCAAGAGACCCAGTACTTC
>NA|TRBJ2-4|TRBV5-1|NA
CASSQTLAKNIQYF
TGCGCCAGCAGTCAGACTCTAGCCAAAAACATTCAGTACTTC
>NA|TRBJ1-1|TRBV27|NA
CASSFGGRTEAFF
TGTGCCAGCAGTTTCGGGGGGAGGACTGAAGCTTTCTTT
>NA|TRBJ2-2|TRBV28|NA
CASGSAPGRGGTTGELFF
TGTGCCAGCGGCAGCGCTCCGGGGCGGGGAGGTACCACCGGGGAGCTGTTTTTT
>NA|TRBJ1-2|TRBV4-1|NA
CASSQVTLRGPSYGYTF
TGCGCCAGCAGCCAAGTTACTCTCCGAGGGCCCAGCTATGGCTACACCTTC
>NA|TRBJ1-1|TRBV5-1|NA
CASSSGEPGTEAFF
TGCGCCAGCAGTTCAGGGGAACCGGGGACTGAAGCTTTCTTT
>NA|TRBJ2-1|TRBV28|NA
CASRGRDASSYNEQFF
TGTGCCAGCAGGGGGCGGGACGCGAGCTCCTACAATGAGCAGTTCTTC
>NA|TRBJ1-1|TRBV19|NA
CASLEPPNTEAFF
TGTGCCAGTCTAGAACCACCGAACACTGAAGCTTTCTTT
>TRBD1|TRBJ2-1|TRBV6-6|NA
CASRPGQATNNEQFF
TGTGCCAGCAGACCGGGACAGGCGACTAATAATGAGCAGTTCTTC
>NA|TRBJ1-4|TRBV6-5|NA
CASSYGQTNEKLFF
TGTGCCAGCAGTTACGGGCAGACTAATGAAAAACTGTTTTTT
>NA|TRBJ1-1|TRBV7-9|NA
CASSLRGTEAFF
TGTGCCAGCAGTCTCAGGGGAACTGAAGCTTTCTTT
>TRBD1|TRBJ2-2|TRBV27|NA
CASRADRESAGELFF
TGTGCCAGCAGGGCTGACAGGGAGTCGGCCGGGGAGCTGTTTTTT
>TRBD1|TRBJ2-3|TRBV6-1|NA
CASSRDRNTQYF
TGTGCCAGCAGTCGGGACAGAAATACGCAGTATTTT
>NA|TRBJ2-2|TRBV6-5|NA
CASSLFPTNTGELFF
TGTGCCAGCAGTCTCTTTCCCACTAACACCGGGGAGCTGTTTTTT
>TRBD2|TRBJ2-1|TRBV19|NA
CASRSRGGSYNEQFF
TGTGCCAGTAGGAGTCGGGGGGGCTCCTACAATGAGCAGTTCTTC
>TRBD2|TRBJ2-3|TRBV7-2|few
CASSLVASGGGDTQYF
TGTGCCAGCAGCTTAGTGGCCAGCGGGGGGGGAGATACGCAGTATTTT
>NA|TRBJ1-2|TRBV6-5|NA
CASSYSGDKRNYGYTF
TGTGCCAGCAGTTACTCTGGGGACAAACGGAACTATGGCTACACCTTC
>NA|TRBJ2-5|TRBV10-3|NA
CAISPTEKEETQYF
TGTGCCATCAGTCCGACAGAGAAGGAGGAGACCCAGTACTTC
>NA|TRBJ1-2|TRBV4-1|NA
CASSPYDRPYGYTF
TGCGCCAGCAGCCCCTACGACAGGCCCTATGGCTACACCTTC
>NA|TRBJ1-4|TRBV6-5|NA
CASSYPPNGELFF
TGTGCCAGCAGTTATCCGCCCAACGGGGAACTGTTTTTT
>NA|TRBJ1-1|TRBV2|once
CASRLGGVTEAFF
TGTGCCAGCAGATTGGGGGGGGTTACTGAAGCTTTCTTT
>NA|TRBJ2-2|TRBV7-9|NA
CASLGAGELFF
TGTGCCAGCTTAGGGGCCGGGGAGCTGTTTTTT
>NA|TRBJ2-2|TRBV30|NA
CAWNTNTGELFF
TGTGCCTGGAACACGAACACCGGGGAGCTGTTTTTT
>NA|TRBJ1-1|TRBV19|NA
CASRAATGYAEAFF
TGTGCCAGTAGGGCCGCCACAGGTTACGCTGAAGCTTTCTTT
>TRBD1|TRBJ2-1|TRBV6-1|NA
CASRGQYEQFF
TGTGCCAGCAGGGGACAGTATGAGCAGTTCTTC
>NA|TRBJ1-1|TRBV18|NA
CASSPDRIEAFF
TGTGCCAGCTCACCAGACAGAATTGAAGCTTTCTTT
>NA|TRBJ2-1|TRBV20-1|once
CSAAGNEQFF
TGCAGTGCTGCGGGTAATGAGCAGTTCTTC
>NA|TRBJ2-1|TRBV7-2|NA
CASSGGNEQFF
TGTGCCAGCAGCGGAGGAAATGAGCAGTTCTTC
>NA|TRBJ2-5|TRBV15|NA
CATSRGSAGAGETQYF
TGTGCCACCAGCAGAGGTTCGGCGGGCGCGGGGGAGACCCAGTACTTC